The 19 T cell receptor beta chains given below trace back to one sample, sequenced in a study of CD4 and CD8 cells across lung adenocarcinoma regions. TCRdb re-called the PCR reads through MiXCR, storing one row per CDR3 protein. Altogether approximately 3,000 distinct CDR3 sequences are present, about three fifths being singletons, with the ten largest covering about 20%. Input material: CD4+ T cells from the margin of a lung tumor. Receptors originate from a female donor with lung adenocarcinoma. The CD4 and CD8 labels of this study may be unreliable.

This clonotype has a handful of counts. V is TRBV10-2 and J is TRBJ2-3; 12 bases line up with TRBD2. With V trimmed by 6 bases and J by 2 bases, 3 bases remained unmatched. This CDR3 spans 15 amino acids. Germline V gene lookup returns CDR1 WSHSY and CDR2 SAAADI. The CDR3, as DNA: TGCGCCAGCAGACTAGCGGGAGGATACACAGATACGCAGTATTTT. Translation gives CASRLAGGYTDTQYF.

A single count supports this clonotype. The gene calls are TRBV6-5 and TRBJ2-7, with 12 nucleotides matching TRBD2. Germline V CDR1 and CDR2: MNHEY, SVGAGI. This CDR3 region has 15 residues. With V trimmed by 4 bases and J by 5 bases, 6 bases remained unmatched. CDR3 nucleotides: TGTGCCAGCAGTTCCGGACTAGCGGGGACTGACGAGCAGTACTTC. Its translation is CASSSGLAGTDEQYF.

This clonotype has only a few counts. The chain links TRBV11-2 to TRBJ1-1, with 10 bases that match TRBD1. Germline trimming cut 4 bases from V and 4 bases from J; bases unmatched to any gene: 12. Germline assignment: CDR1 SGHAT and CDR2 FQNNGV. CDR3 length equals 17 residues. The CDR3 DNA reads TGTGCCAGCAGCTCACGTGGGACAGGGGATAGGACCACTGAAGCTTTCTTT. This codes for CASSSRGTGDRTTEAFF. Based on the CDR3 plus reference TRBV11-2 and TRBJ1-1, the full variable domain is EAGVAQSPRYKIIEKRQSVAFWCNPISGHATLYWYQQILGQGPKLLIQFQNNGVVDDSQLPKDRFSAERLKGVDSTLKIQPAKLEDSAVYLCASSSRGTGDRTTEAFFGQGTRLTVV.

The genes are TRBV6-8 and TRBJ1-4, with 7 positions matching TRBD1. This CDR3 is 15 amino acids long. Looked up from germline, CDR1 is MNHGY and CDR2 is SAAAGT. V was clipped by 6 bases and J by 3 bases; unmatched bases: 7. CDR3 sequence reads: CASRHRTGSNEKLFF. For the CDR3, the DNA is TGTGCCAGCAGGCATCGGACAGGCTCTAATGAAAAACTGTTTTTT.

In its sample, this clonotype was seen once. The gene calls are TRBV6-5 and TRBJ2-1; 12 bases agree with TRBD2. Germline V gene lookup returns CDR1 MNHEY and CDR2 SVGAGI. This CDR3 spans 17 amino acids. V lost 0 bases to trimming and J lost 7 bases; unmatched junction nucleotides: 7. CDR3 sequence reads: CASSYSKLAGGRNEQFF. As DNA, the CDR3 is TGTGCCAGCAGTTACTCGAAGCTAGCGGGAGGGCGGAATGAGCAGTTCTTC.

This clonotype was counted once. The chain recombines TRBV6-5 with TRBJ2-2, with D possibly matching TRBD2 (7 bases). The CDR3 is 16 residues long. The V end was cut by 2 bases, the J end by 6 bases, with 16 bases between. Germline values: CDR1 MNHEY, CDR2 SVGAGI. CDR3 coding DNA: TGTGCCAGCAGTTACCCAAAGGGGGAGGGCCCCGGGGAGCTGTTTTTT. This sequence encodes CASSYPKGEGPGELFF.

This clonotype was seen only once. This sequence may be a read error, since a much larger clone differs from it by one base. The chain recombines TRBV6-5 with TRBJ2-1; D possibly corresponds to TRBD2 (6 bases). CDR3 length equals 14 residues. Germline CDR1 MNHEY, CDR2 SVGAGI. The CDR3 region is CASSYSGGLETQCF. Here the CDR3 DNA reads TGTGCCAGCAGTTACTCAGGAGGGTTAGAGACCCAGTGCTTC.

This clonotype occurred once. This chain uses TRBV7-9 with TRBJ2-5; D not certain. This CDR3 has 14 residues. Germline loops: CDR1 SEHNR, CDR2 FQNEAQ (reference sequence). V was trimmed by 1 base and J by 5 bases, leaving 11 bases between them. In nucleotides, the CDR3 is TGTGCCAGCAGCTTAGGAGTACCCCCGGAGACCCAGTACTTC. Translating it yields CASSLGVPPETQYF. Drawing the rest from reference TRBV7-9 and TRBJ2-5, the complete variable domain is DTGVSQNPRHKITKRGQNVTFRCDPISEHNRLYWYRQTLGQGPEFLTYFQNEAQLEKSRLLSDRFSAERPKGSFSTLEIQRTEQGDSAMYLCASSLGVPPETQYFGPGTRLLVL.

This clonotype came up once. J is TRBJ1-2 and V is TRBV6-1; maybe TRBD1 (6 bases). Germline-derived CDR1 and CDR2 are MNHNS and SASEGT. This CDR3 region has 17 residues. V gave up 4 bases and J gave up 3 bases, with 21 bases separating them. CDR3: CASSVKVGGAPDYGYTF. CDR3 bases: TGTGCCAGCAGTGTGAAGGTCGGGGGGGCGCCAGACTATGGCTACACCTTC.

This chain uses TRBV6-1 with TRBJ2-5; D not resolved. CDR1 and CDR2 (germline): MNHNS, SASEGT. This CDR3 region has 14 residues. The V and J ends lost 4 bases and 1 base respectively, with 10 bases between them. CDR3 residues: CASSAATFQETQYF. In nucleotides, the CDR3 is TGTGCCAGCAGTGCAGCGACTTTCCAAGAGACCCAGTACTTC.

This clonotype has just a few counts. This chain uses TRBV7-2 with TRBJ2-5; 10 nucleotides agree with TRBD2. The V segment lost 3 bases and the J segment 5 bases; nucleotides outside the gene matches: 6. The CDR3 spans 15 residues. The germline V gene has CDR1 SGHTA and CDR2 FQGNSA. Written as DNA, the CDR3 is TGTGCCAGCAGCTTTGGCAGCGGGAGGGCGGAGACCCAGTACTTC. Residues: CASSFGSGRAETQYF.

The sample holds a few counts of this clonotype. The V gene is TRBV27, the J gene TRBJ1-2, with 7 bases aligning to TRBD1. Germline V gives CDR1 MNHEY, CDR2 SMNVEV (reference sequence). V trimming: 6 bases; J trimming: 2 bases; junction bases outside the gene matches: 3. This CDR3 has 13 residues. The CDR3 DNA reads TGTGCCAGCAGAAGACAGGGAAACTATGGCTACACCTTC. Amino acid sequence: CASRRQGNYGYTF.

In this sample, this clonotype is large. V is TRBV10-3 and J is TRBJ2-2; 8 bases map to TRBD2. The CDR3 has 17 residues. The trim removed 3 bases at V and 7 bases at J, leaving 13 bases unmatched. CDR1 and CDR2 (germline): ENHRY, SYGVKD. CDR3 in DNA: TGTGCCATCAGTGACCAGGGGTGGCGAGCGGGAGTCGGGGAGCTGTTTTTT. This gives the protein CAISDQGWRAGVGELFF.

This clonotype was seen only a few times. The chain employs TRBV6-1 and TRBJ1-3; D is unresolved. This CDR3 has 16 residues. Per germline, CDR1 MNHNS and CDR2 SASEGT. Between the trimmed V and J ends, which lost 0 bases and 0 bases, there was a span of 9 bases. The DNA of the CDR3 is TGTGCCAGCAGTGAAGCTTGGGAGTCCTCTGGAAACACCATATATTTT. It codes for CASSEAWESSGNTIYF.

Only a few counts were recorded for this clonotype. No DNA is shown, since the ends of the CDR3 on it are uncertain; the CDR3 is the one TCRdb lists. The CDR3 loop reads CASSEVAGGSYNEQYF. The rearrangement uses TRBV6-1 and TRBJ2-5; the tabulated D call, TRBD2, remains unverified against the DNA. Germline CDR1 reads MNHNS; CDR2 reads SASEGT. The CDR3 length is 16 residues, termini included.

This clonotype has just a few counts. The chain recombines TRBV7-2 with TRBJ2-7; 14 bases match TRBD2. The CDR3 covers 17 residues. The ends lost 4 bases at V and 0 bases at J; junction bases unmatched: 5. Per the germline V gene, CDR1 is SGHTA and CDR2 is FQGNSA. The CDR3: CASSSGTSGSRSYEQYF. CDR3 coding DNA: TGTGCCAGCAGCTCAGGGACTAGCGGGAGTCGCTCCTACGAGCAGTACTTC.

In its sample, this clonotype was seen once. The chain employs TRBV11-2 and TRBJ2-1; possible D gene TRBD2, 6 bases. Gene TRBJ2-7 matches the end of the DNA better, so the J call may be wrong. The CDR3 length is 14 residues. Germline values: CDR1 SGHAT, CDR2 FQNNGV. The CDR3 bases are TGTGCCAGCAGCTATGGCGGGAACTCCTACGAGCAGTACTTC. This translates into CASSYGGNSYEQYF.

This chain's CDR3 is CASTRVGTNEKLFF. In nucleotides, the CDR3 is TGTGCCAGCACAAGGGTGGGAACTAATGAAAAACTGTTTTTT. The V and J genes are TRBV27 and TRBJ1-4; D call uncertain. CDR1 MNHEY and CDR2 SMNVEV come from the germline V gene (reference sequence). The CDR3 loop spans 14 amino acids. Trimming removed 7 bases from V and 1 base from J, with 10 bases in between.

The chain combines TRBV7-2 with TRBJ2-1, with 14 bases lining up with TRBD2. Germline V gives CDR1 SGHTA, CDR2 FQGNSA. The CDR3 has 19 residues. Trimming removed 2 bases from V and 5 bases from J; junction bases left unmatched: 11. For the CDR3, the DNA is TGTGCCAGCAGCTTATGGGGACTAGCGGGAGCAACGGCAAACAATGAGCAGTTCTTC. Translation gives CASSLWGLAGATANNEQFF.